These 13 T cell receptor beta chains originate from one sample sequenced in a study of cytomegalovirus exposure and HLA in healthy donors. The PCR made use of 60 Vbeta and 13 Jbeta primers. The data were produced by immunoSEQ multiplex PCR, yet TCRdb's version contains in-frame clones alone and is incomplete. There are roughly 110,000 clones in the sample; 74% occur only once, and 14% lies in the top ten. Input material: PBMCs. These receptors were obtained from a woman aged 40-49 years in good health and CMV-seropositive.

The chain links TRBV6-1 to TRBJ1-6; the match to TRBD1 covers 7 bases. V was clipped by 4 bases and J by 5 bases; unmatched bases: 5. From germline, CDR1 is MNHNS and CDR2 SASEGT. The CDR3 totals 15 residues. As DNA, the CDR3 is TGTGCCAGCAGTGCGAGGACAGGAGATAATTCACCCCTCCACTTT. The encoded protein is CASSARTGDNSPLHF.

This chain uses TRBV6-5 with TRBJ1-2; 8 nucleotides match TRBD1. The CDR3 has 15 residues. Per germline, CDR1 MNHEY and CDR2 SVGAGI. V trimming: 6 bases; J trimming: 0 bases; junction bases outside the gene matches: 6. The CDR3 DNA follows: TGTGCCAGCAGCCTACAGGGGGGAGCTAACTATGGCTACACCTTC. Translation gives CASSLQGGANYGYTF.

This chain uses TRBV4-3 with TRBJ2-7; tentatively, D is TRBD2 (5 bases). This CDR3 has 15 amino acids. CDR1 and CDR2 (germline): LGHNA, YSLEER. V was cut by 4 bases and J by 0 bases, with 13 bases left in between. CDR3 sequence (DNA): TGCGCCAGCAGCCTGGAAGAAGGAGGCTCCTACGAGCAGTACTTC. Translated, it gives CASSLEEGGSYEQYF.

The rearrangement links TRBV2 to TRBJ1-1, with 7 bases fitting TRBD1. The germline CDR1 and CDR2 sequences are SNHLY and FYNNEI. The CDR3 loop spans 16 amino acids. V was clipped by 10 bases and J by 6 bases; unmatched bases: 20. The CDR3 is CATILLQLGQRAEAFF. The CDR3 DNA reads TGTGCCACCATACTACTCCAACTGGGACAGAGGGCTGAAGCTTTCTTT.

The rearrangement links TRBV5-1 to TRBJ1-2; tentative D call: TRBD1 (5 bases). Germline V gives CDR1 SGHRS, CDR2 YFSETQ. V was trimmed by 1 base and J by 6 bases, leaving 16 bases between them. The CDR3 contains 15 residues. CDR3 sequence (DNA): TGCGCCAGCAGCTTGCCCGGGCAGGGCGTAGATGGCTACACCTTC. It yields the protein CASSLPGQGVDGYTF.

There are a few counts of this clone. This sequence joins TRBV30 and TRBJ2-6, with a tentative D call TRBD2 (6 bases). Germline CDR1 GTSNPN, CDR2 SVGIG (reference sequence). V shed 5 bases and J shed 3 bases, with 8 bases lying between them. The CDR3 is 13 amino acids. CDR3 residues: CAWGGGGANVLTF. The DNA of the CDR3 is TGTGCCTGGGGGGGAGGTGGGGCCAACGTCCTGACTTTC.

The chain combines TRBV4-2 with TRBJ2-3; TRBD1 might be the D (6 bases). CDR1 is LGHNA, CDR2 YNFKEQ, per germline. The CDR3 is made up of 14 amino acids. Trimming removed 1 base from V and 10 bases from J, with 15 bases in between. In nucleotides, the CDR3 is TGTGCCAGCAGCCAAGCGGGTTCCCGACAGGCGCAGTATTTT. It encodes CASSQAGSRQAQYF.

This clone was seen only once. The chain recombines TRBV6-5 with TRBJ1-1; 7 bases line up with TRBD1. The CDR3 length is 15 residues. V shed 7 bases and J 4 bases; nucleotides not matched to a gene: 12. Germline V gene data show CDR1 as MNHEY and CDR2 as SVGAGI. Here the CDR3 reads CASIASQGVVTEAFF. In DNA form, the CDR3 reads TGTGCCAGCATTGCGTCCCAGGGGGTAGTCACTGAAGCTTTCTTT.

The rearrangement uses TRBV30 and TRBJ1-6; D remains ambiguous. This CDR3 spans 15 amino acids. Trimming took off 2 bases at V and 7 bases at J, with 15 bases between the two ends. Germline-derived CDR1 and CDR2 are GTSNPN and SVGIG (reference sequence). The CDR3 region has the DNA TGTGCCTGGAGTACCAGCGGTTTAGGAAATTCACCCCTCCACTTT. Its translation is CAWSTSGLGNSPLHF.

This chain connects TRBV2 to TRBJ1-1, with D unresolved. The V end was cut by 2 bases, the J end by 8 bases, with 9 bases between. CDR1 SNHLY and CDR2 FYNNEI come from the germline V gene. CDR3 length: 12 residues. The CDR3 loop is CASSESKREAFF. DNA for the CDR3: TGTGCCAGCAGTGAATCGAAGAGAGAAGCTTTCTTT. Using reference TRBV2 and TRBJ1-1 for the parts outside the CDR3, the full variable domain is EPEVTQTPSHQVTQMGQEVILRCVPISNHLYFYWYRQILGQKVEFLVSFYNNEISEKSEIFDDQFSVERPDGSNFTLKIRSTKLEDSAMYFCASSESKREAFFGQGTRLTVV.

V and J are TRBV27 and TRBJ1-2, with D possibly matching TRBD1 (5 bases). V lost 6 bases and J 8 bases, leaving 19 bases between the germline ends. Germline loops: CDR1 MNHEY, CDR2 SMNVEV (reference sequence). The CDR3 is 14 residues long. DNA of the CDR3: TGTGCCAGCAGGATACAGGCCTCGCTAGGAGGCTACACCTTC. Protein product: CASRIQASLGGYTF.

CDR3 residues: CASSSSGGLALNEQFF. The CDR3 coding sequence is TGCGCCAGCAGCTCATCCGGGGGACTAGCCCTCAATGAGCAGTTCTTC. The V call is TRBV5-1, the J call TRBJ2-1; 9 bases match TRBD2. V was clipped by 3 bases and J by 6 bases; unmatched bases: 10. The CDR3 extends over 16 amino acids. Per the germline V gene, CDR1 is SGHRS and CDR2 is YFSETQ. Supplemented by reference TRBV5-1 and TRBJ2-1, the full variable domain reads KAGVTQTPRYLIKTRGQQVTLSCSPISGHRSVSWYQQTPGQGLQFLFEYFSETQRNKGNFPGRFSGRQFSNSRSEMNVSTLELGDSALYLCASSSSGGLALNEQFFGPGTRLTVL.

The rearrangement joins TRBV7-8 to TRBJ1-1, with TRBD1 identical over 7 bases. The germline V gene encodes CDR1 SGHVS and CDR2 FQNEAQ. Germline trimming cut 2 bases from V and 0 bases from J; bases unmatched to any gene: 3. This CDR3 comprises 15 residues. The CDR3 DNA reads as TGTGCCAGCAGCTTATCGGGACAGTTGAACACTGAAGCTTTCTTT. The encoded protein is CASSLSGQLNTEAFF. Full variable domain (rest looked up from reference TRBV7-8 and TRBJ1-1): GAGVSQSPRYKVAKRGQDVALRCDPISGHVSLFWYQQALGQGPEFLTYFQNEAQLDKSGLPSDRFFAERPEGSVSTLKIQRTQQEDSAVYLCASSLSGQLNTEAFFGQGTRLTVV.